These 13 T cell receptor beta chains originate from one sample sequenced in a study of shared clonotypes between healthy human individuals. Clones were read by immunoSEQ multiplex PCR, and TCRdb kept only the in-frame ones, dropping some. The top ten hold more than 0.12% of the sample, which has approximately 2.5 million clones, over 85% seen once. Sequenced: naive CD4+ T cells sorted from blood. The subset here: CD45RA+ positively selected. All receptors derive from a young man in good health.

V and J are TRBV28 and TRBJ1-1; D ambiguous. The germline V gene encodes CDR1 MDHEN and CDR2 SYDVKM. The CDR3 totals 14 residues. The V and J ends lost 8 bases and 5 bases respectively, with 18 bases between them. CDR3 sequence (DNA): TGTGCCAGCCGTGTCTGGGATGCCGAAACTGAAGCTTTCTTT. It encodes CASRVWDAETEAFF.

The chain's CDR3 is CASSRSTVQETQYF. CDR3 DNA: TGTGCCAGCAGCCGTTCTACAGTCCAAGAGACCCAGTACTTC. This chain links TRBV6-5 with TRBJ2-5; D not resolved. CDR1 is MNHEY, CDR2 SVGAGI, per germline. V shed 6 bases and J shed 1 base, with 12 bases lying between them. The CDR3 spans 14 residues.

The chain couples TRBV2 to TRBJ2-3; TRBD1 matches 8 bases. Trimming cost V 6 bases and J 0 bases; bases outside gene matches: 5. The CDR3 sequence is 15 residues long. CDR1 is SNHLY, CDR2 FYNNEI, per germline. CDR3 nucleotides: TGTGCCAGCAGCACCCAGGGGGCCAGCACAGATACGCAGTATTTT. As protein: CASSTQGASTDTQYF.

This clone was seen only once. V gene TRBV7-2 combines with J gene TRBJ1-5; D call uncertain. CDR3 length: 16 amino acids. V lost 5 bases and J 2 bases, leaving 16 bases between the germline ends. CDR1 is SGHTA, CDR2 FQGNSA, per germline. CDR3 sequence reads: CASSLDPKRGNQPQHF. The CDR3 nucleotides are TGTGCCAGCAGCCTCGACCCCAAAAGGGGCAATCAGCCCCAGCATTTT.

There are a few counts of this clone. The chain joins TRBV30 to TRBJ1-2, with TRBD1 as a possible D gene (5 bases). The V end lost 5 bases, the J end lost 0 bases, and 13 bases lay between the germline ends. There are 14 residues in the CDR3. Germline V gene data show CDR1 as GTSNPN and CDR2 as SVGIG (reference sequence). CDR3 bases: TGTGCCTGGGAAGGGGCAGGGTCTAACTATGGCTACACCTTC. Translated, it gives CAWEGAGSNYGYTF.

This clone has more than one count but fewer than ten. The chain employs TRBV4-1 and TRBJ1-2; no clear D. With 4 bases removed from V and 5 bases from J, the gap between germline ends came to 11 bases. The V gene's germline CDR1 is MGHRA and CDR2 YSYEKL. CDR3 length: 13 residues. CDR3 nucleotide sequence: TGCGCCAGCAGCCTAGTAGATCTGTATGGCTACACCTTC. Translation: CASSLVDLYGYTF.

This chain connects TRBV9 to TRBJ1-2; tentatively, D is TRBD1 (6 bases). CDR1 is SGDLS and CDR2 is YYNGEE in the germline V gene. V lost 4 bases and J 2 bases, leaving 12 bases between the germline ends. The CDR3 is 14 amino acids. The CDR3 protein is CASSFEGGNYGYTF. The CDR3 DNA reads as TGTGCCAGCAGCTTTGAGGGGGGGAACTATGGCTACACCTTC.

This clone showed up just once. V usage is TRBV9 and J usage is TRBJ2-2; 9 nucleotides align to TRBD1. Trimming cost V 1 base and J 5 bases; bases outside gene matches: 12. The CDR3 has 18 amino acids. Germline CDR1 is SGDLS and CDR2 is YYNGEE. CDR3 coding DNA: TGTGCCAGCAGCGTATTCAACCGTCCGGGACAGGGTACCGGGGAGCTGTTTTTT. Translated: CASSVFNRPGQGTGELFF.

Of note for this clone: Other DNA sequences in this sample translate to the same CDR3. J is TRBJ1-3 and V is TRBV28; a weak D match, TRBD1 (6 bases). The V end lost 5 bases, the J end lost 0 bases, and 8 bases lay between the germline ends. Germline V CDR1 and CDR2: MDHEN, SYDVKM. The CDR3 contains 14 residues. The CDR3 region is CASSQQGSGNTIYF. The CDR3 region has the DNA TGTGCCAGCAGTCAACAGGGCTCTGGAAACACCATATATTTT. The full variable domain, in which reference TRBV28 and TRBJ1-3 provide the parts outside the CDR3, is DVKVTQSSRYLVKRTGEKVFLECVQDMDHENMFWYRQDPGLGLRLIYFSYDVKMKEKGDIPEGYSVSREKKERFSLILESASTNQTSMYLCASSQQGSGNTIYFGEGSWLTVV.

The chain joins TRBV9 to TRBJ2-1; 7 nucleotides align to TRBD2. Germline V gene lookup returns CDR1 SGDLS and CDR2 YYNGEE. V lost 0 bases, J lost 3 bases, and 3 bases stayed unmatched. The CDR3 consists of 15 residues. The CDR3, as DNA: TGTGCCAGCAGCGTAGAGGGAGGGCTCTACAATGAGCAGTTCTTC. It is translated as CASSVEGGLYNEQFF.

V gene TRBV10-3 combines with J gene TRBJ2-2; 16 nucleotides match TRBD2. J lost 5 bases, V lost 11 bases, and 11 bases had no gene match. Germline CDR1 and CDR2: ENHRY and SYGVKD. The CDR3 contains 17 residues. The CDR3 DNA follows: TGTGCCTCTGGCCAGGGACTAGCGGGAGGGAGTACCGGGGAGCTGTTTTTT. Translation: CASGQGLAGGSTGELFF.

V gene TRBV19 combines with J gene TRBJ1-2, with 9 bases matching TRBD1. V was clipped by 8 bases and J by 5 bases; unmatched bases: 9. Germline V gene lookup returns CDR1 LNHDA and CDR2 SQIVND (reference sequence). The CDR3 spans 14 residues. The DNA of the CDR3 is TGTGCCAGTGTTAACCCGGGACAGGGATATGGCTACACCTTC. Protein: CASVNPGQGYGYTF.

V gene TRBV20-1 combines with J gene TRBJ2-3, with 13 bases fitting TRBD2. The CDR3 extends over 11 amino acids. Germline lookup yields CDR1 DFQATT and CDR2 SNEGSKA (reference sequence). The junction had 6 bases not matched to a gene; V was cut back by 7 bases and J by 14 bases. The CDR3 nucleotides read TGCAGTGGCGCACTAGCGGGGGGGAGGTATTTT. Residues: CSGALAGGRYF.